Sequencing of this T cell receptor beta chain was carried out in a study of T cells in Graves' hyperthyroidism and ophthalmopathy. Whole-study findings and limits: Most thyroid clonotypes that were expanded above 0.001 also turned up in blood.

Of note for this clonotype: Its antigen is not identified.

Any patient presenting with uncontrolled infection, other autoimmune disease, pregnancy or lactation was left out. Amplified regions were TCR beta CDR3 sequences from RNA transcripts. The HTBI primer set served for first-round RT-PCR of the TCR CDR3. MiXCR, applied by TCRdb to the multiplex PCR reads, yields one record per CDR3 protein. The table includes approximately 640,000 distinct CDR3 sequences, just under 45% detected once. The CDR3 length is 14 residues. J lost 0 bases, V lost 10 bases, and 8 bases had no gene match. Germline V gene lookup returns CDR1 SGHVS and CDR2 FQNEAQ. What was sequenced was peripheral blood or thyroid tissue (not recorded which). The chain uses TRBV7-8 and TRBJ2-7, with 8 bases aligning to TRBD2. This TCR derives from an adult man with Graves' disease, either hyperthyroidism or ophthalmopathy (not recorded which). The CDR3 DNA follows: TGTGCCACCGCCGTAGCGGGATCCTCCTACGAGCAGTACTTC. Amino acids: CATAVAGSSYEQYF.